This T cell receptor beta chain comes out of a study of response to subunit inactivated influenza vaccine. General study findings and limits: A suggestion made by the authors is that each seasonal influenza vaccination recruits few new T cells.

A single record per CDR3 protein comes from TCRdb applying MiXCR to the RT-PCR reads. The sample has hundreds of thousands of distinct CDR3 sequences, approximately 15% seen once. CDR3 length: 13 residues. Germline V gene sequence: CDR1 MGHRA, CDR2 YSYEKL. V gave up 3 bases and J gave up 7 bases, with 12 bases separating them. In regard to this clonotype: Its cognate antigen is unknown.

The chain combines TRBV4-1 with TRBJ2-5, with D possibly matching TRBD2 (5 bases). The receptor comes from a man aged 50 to 60 who received an inactivated influenza vaccine. Material: PBMCs from blood, obtained around 14 days before vaccination. CDR3 sequence reads: CASSQSVEGTQYF. CDR3 bases: TGCGCCAGCAGCCAGTCAGTAGAGGGGACCCAGTACTTC.